The next 9 T cell receptor beta chains were all read from a single sample in a study of spatial heterogeneity in lung cancer. Study-level findings and limits: Tracking of tumor mutation counts was seen in expanded intratumoral alpha and beta TCR counts.

Time point in this sample: sample taken at primary tumor resection. These receptors are not linked to any known antigen. From the 5' RACE reads, TCRdb called clonotypes with MiXCR, one entry per CDR3 protein. The repertoire holds around 100,000 distinct CDR3 sequences, with approximately 4.7% as singletons. The sample was lung tumor tissue, taken at surgery. All receptors derive from a male donor with early-stage non-small cell lung cancer.

There are many counts of this clonotype. The genes are TRBV4-2 and TRBJ2-1; D could derive from TRBD1 or TRBD2 (5 bases each). CDR1 and CDR2 (germline): LGHNA, YNFKEQ. The V end was cut by 3 bases, the J end by 9 bases, with 21 bases between. This CDR3 has 16 residues. CDR3 sequence reads: CASSQLGVYGGREQFF. The CDR3, as DNA: TGTGCCAGCAGCCAGCTAGGGGTTTACGGCGGGCGTGAGCAGTTCTTC.

This clonotype has a count of ten or more. V and J are TRBV9 and TRBJ2-1; 12 positions match TRBD2. The CDR3 spans 16 residues. The ends lost 3 bases at V and 3 bases at J; junction bases unmatched: 4. Per the germline V gene, CDR1 is SGDLS and CDR2 is YYNGEE. The CDR3 is CASSALAGGNYNEQFF. DNA for the CDR3: TGTGCCAGCAGCGCCCTAGCGGGAGGGAACTACAATGAGCAGTTCTTC.

Many counts were recorded for this clonotype. For the CDR3, the DNA is TGTGCCAGCAGCAAGAACGTAAAAGAGACCCAGTACTTC. This encodes CASSKNVKETQYF. The chain carries TRBV12-3 or TRBV12-4 and TRBJ2-5; D ambiguous. V dropped 6 bases and J dropped 3 bases, with 11 bases sitting between them. CDR3 length: 13 residues.

The chain carries TRBV7-2 and TRBJ1-2; D uncertain. V was trimmed by 5 bases and J by 0 bases, leaving 16 bases between them. The CDR3 covers 16 residues. Germline-derived CDR1 and CDR2 are SGHTA and FQGNSA. For the CDR3, the DNA is TGTGCCAGCAGCCCGACAAGGACGGATCCTAACTATGGCTACACCTTC. The encoded protein is CASSPTRTDPNYGYTF.

In its sample, this clonotype was seen many times. This chain connects TRBV5-1 to TRBJ2-7; tentatively, D is TRBD1 (5 bases). The CDR3 runs 13 residues. Trimming removed 5 bases from V and 6 bases from J, with 15 bases in between. Germline loops: CDR1 SGHRS, CDR2 YFSETQ. The CDR3 nucleotides are TGCGCCAGCAGGGGGCCGTTTTCAGGCGAGCAGTACTTC. Amino acids: CASRGPFSGEQYF.

In its sample, this clonotype was seen many times. This chain joins TRBV2 and TRBJ2-2, with D possibly being TRBD1 or TRBD2 (5 bases each). The CDR3 covers 15 residues. V shed 7 bases and J shed 1 base, with 13 bases lying between them. Germline CDR1 SNHLY, CDR2 FYNNEI. The CDR3: CASNYPGRNTGELFF. The CDR3 DNA reads as TGTGCCAGCAACTACCCAGGGAGGAACACCGGGGAGCTGTTTTTT.

There are many counts of this clonotype. DNA for the CDR3: TGTGCCAGCAGCCCGACCCGGACAGGGGTCCACGAGCAGTACTTC. Translation gives CASSPTRTGVHEQYF. The J gene is TRBJ2-7, the V gene TRBV6-5; 9 nucleotides line up with TRBD1. CDR1 and CDR2 from the germline V gene are MNHEY and SVGAGI. The CDR3 loop spans 15 amino acids. V lost 6 bases, J lost 5 bases, and 11 bases stayed unmatched.

At least ten counts were recorded for this clonotype. The gene calls are TRBV7-9 and TRBJ2-3, with TRBD2 identical over 7 bases. Germline V gives CDR1 SEHNR, CDR2 FQNEAQ (reference sequence). The CDR3 is 14 residues long. The ends lost 4 bases at V and 6 bases at J; junction bases unmatched: 7. The CDR3 DNA is TGTGCCAGCAGCTGGGACTACCTCCGTGATACGCAGTATTTT. Its protein is CASSWDYLRDTQYF.

This clonotype was found many times. The chain links TRBV20-1 to TRBJ2-6; D gene ambiguous. Germline CDR1 and CDR2: DFQATT and SNEGSKA (reference sequence). The CDR3 has 14 amino acids. The V and J ends lost 3 bases and 0 bases respectively, with 6 bases between them. The CDR3 nucleotides read TGCAGTGCTAGGTCCCGCTCTGGGGCCAACGTCCTGACTTTC. It yields the protein CSARSRSGANVLTF.